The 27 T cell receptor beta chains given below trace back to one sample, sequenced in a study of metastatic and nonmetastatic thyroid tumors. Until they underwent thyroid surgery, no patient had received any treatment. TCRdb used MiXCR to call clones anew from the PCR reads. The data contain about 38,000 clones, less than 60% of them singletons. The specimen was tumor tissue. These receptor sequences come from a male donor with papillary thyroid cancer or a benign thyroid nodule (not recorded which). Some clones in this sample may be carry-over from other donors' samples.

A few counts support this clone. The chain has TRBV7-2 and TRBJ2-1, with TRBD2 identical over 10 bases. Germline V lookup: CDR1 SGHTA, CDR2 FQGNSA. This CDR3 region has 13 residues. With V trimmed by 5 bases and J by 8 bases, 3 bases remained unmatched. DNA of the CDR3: TGTGCCAGCAGCGGGACTAGCGTGGATGAGCAGTTCTTC. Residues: CASSGTSVDEQFF. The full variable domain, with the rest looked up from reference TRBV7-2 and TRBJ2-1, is GAGVSQSPSNKVTEKGKDVELRCDPISGHTALYWYRQSLGQGLEFLIYFQGNSAPDKSGLPSDRFSAERTGGSVSTLTIQRTQQEDSAVYLCASSGTSVDEQFFGPGTRLTVL.

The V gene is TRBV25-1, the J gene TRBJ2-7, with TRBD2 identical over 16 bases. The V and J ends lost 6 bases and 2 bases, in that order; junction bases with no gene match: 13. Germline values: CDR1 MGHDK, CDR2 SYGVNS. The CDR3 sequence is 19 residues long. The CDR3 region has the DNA TGTGCCAGCAGACCCTACACCGGGACTAGCGGGAGGGGGACCTACGAGCAGTACTTC. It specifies CASRPYTGTSGRGTYEQYF.

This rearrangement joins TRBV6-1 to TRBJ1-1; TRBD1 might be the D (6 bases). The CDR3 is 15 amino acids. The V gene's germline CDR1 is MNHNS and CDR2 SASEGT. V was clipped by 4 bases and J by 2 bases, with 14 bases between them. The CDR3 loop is CASSARQEPNTEAFF. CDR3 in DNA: TGTGCCAGCAGTGCACGACAGGAGCCCAACACTGAAGCTTTCTTT.

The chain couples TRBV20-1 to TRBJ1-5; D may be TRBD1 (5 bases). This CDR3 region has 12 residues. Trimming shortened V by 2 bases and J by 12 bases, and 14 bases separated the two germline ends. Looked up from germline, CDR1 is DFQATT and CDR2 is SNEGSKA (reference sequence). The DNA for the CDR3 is TGCAGTGCTAGATCGGGGCGGGAGGTCCAGCATTTT. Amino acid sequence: CSARSGREVQHF.

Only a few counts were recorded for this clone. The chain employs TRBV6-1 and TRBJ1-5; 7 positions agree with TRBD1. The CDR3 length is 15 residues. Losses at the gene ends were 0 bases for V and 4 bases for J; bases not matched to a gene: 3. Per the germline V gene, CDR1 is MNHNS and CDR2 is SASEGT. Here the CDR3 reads CASSEAGGYNQPQHF. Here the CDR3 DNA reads TGTGCCAGCAGTGAAGCAGGGGGCTATAATCAGCCCCAGCATTTT.

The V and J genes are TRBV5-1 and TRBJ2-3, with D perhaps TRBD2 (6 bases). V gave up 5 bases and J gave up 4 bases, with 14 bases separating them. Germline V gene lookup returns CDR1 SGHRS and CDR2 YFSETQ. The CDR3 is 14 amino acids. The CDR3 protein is CASSETSVPDTQYF. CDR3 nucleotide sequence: TGCGCCAGCAGTGAGACTAGTGTCCCAGATACGCAGTATTTT.

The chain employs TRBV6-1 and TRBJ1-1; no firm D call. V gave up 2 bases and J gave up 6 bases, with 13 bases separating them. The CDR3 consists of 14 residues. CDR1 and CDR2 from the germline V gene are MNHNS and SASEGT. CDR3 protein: CASSEMDQAAEAFF. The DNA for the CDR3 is TGTGCCAGCAGTGAAATGGACCAGGCTGCTGAAGCTTTCTTT.

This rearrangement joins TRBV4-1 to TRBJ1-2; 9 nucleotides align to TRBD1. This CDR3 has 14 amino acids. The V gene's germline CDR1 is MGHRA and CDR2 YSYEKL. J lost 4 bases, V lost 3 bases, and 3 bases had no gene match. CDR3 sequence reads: CASSQGTGSYGYTF. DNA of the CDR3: TGCGCCAGCAGCCAGGGGACAGGGAGCTATGGCTACACCTTC.

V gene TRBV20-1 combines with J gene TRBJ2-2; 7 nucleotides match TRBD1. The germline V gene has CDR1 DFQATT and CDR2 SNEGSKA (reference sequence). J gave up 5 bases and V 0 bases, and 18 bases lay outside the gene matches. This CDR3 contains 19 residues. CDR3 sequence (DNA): TGCAGTGCTAGAGATTTATCGATAGGGGGCTGGCTGGGGACCGGGGAGCTGTTTTTT. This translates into CSARDLSIGGWLGTGELFF.

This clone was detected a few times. DNA of the CDR3: TGTGCCAGCAGTGAGGAGGCGGGAGGGCCAGGCGAGCAGTACTTC. It codes for CASSEEAGGPGEQYF. The genes are TRBV6-1 and TRBJ2-7; 9 bases fit TRBD2. V trimming: 3 bases; J trimming: 6 bases; junction bases outside the gene matches: 9. This CDR3 is built from 15 residues. Germline lookup yields CDR1 MNHNS and CDR2 SASEGT.

The CDR3 loop reads CATSRDLGGGNEKLFF. DNA for the CDR3: TGTGCCACCAGCAGAGATTTGGGAGGAGGAAATGAAAAACTGTTTTTT. The rearrangement joins TRBV15 to TRBJ1-4, with no clear D. The CDR3 runs to 16 residues. CDR1 and CDR2 from the germline V gene are LNHNV and YYDKDF (reference sequence). V was clipped by 0 bases and J by 5 bases, with 13 bases between them.

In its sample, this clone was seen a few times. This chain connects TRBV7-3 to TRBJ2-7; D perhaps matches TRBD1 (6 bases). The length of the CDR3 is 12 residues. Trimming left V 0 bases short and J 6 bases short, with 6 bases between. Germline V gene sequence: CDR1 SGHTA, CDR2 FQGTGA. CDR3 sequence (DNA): TGTGCCAGCAGCTTAACAGGGGGCGAGCAGTACTTC. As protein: CASSLTGGEQYF.

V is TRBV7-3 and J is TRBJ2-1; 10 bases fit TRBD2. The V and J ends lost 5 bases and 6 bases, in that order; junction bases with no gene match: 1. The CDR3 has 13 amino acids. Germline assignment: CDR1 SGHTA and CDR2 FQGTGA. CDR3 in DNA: TGTGCCAGCAGCCTAGCGGGGGCCAATGAGCAGTTCTTC. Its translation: CASSLAGANEQFF.

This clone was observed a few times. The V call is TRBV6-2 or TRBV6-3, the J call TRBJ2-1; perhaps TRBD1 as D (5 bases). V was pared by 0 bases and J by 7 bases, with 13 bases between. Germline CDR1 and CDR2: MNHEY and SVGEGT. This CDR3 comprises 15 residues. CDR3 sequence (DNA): TGTGCCAGCAGTTACTCGAAGGGGATCGCGAATGAGCAGTTCTTC. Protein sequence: CASSYSKGIANEQFF.

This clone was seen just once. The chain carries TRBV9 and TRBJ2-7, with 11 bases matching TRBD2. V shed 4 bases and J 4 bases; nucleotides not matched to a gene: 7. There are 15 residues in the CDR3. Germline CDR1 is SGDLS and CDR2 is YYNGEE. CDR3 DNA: TGTGCCAGCAGCCTCGGGGCTAGCGGGAGGTACGAGCAGTACTTC. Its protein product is CASSLGASGRYEQYF. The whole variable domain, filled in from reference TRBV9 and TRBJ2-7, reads DSGVTQTPKHLITATGQRVTLRCSPRSGDLSVYWYQQSLDQGLQFLIQYYNGEERAKGNILERFSAQQFPDLHSELNLSSLELGDSALYFCASSLGASGRYEQYFGPGTRLTVT.

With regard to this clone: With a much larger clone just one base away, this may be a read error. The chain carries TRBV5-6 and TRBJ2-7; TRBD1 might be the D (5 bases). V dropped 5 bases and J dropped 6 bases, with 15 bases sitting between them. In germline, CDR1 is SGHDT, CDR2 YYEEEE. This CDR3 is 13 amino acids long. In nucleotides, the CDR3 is TGTGCCAGCAGACCCGGATCAGGGCGCGAGCAGTACTTC. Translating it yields CASRPGSGREQYF.

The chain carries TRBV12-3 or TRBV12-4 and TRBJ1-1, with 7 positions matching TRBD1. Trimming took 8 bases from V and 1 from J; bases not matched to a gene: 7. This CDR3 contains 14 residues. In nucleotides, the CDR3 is TGTGCCAGCGTACCCGGGACAGAGAACACTGAAGCTTTCTTT. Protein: CASVPGTENTEAFF.

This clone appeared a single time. The CDR3 DNA reads as TGCAGTGCCAGCGGAGGAGGGGACGAGCAGTACTTC. It translates to CSASGGGDEQYF. The rearrangement links TRBV20-1 to TRBJ2-7, with D possibly being TRBD2 (6 bases). Germline-derived CDR1 and CDR2 are DFQATT and SNEGSKA (reference sequence). Trimming stripped 6 bases from V and 5 bases from J, with 14 bases between. CDR3 length: 12 residues.

CDR3 residues: CASSPPLDRAGELFF. CDR3 nucleotides: TGTGCCAGCAGTCCACCACTCGACCGGGCCGGGGAGCTGTTTTTT. This chain links TRBV28 with TRBJ2-2; no reliable D call. The CDR3 contains 15 residues. Germline V gene data show CDR1 as MDHEN and CDR2 as SYDVKM. V lost 5 bases and J lost 6, with 16 bases in between.

This chain's CDR3 is CASSLNPREETQYF. Written as DNA, the CDR3 is TGTGCCAGCAGCTTAAACCCTAGGGAAGAGACCCAGTACTTC. The chain combines TRBV11-3 with TRBJ2-5; D remains unclear. The CDR3 extends over 14 amino acids. Trimming removed 2 bases at V and 3 bases at J, with 10 bases between. CDR1 SGHNT and CDR2 YENEEA come from the germline V gene.

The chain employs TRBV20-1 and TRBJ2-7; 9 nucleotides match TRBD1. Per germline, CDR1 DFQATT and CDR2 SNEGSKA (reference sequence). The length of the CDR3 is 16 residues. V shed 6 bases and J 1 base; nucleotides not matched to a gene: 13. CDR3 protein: CSALRVDRGASYEQYF. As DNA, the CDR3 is TGCAGTGCCCTAAGGGTCGACAGGGGGGCATCCTACGAGCAGTACTTC.

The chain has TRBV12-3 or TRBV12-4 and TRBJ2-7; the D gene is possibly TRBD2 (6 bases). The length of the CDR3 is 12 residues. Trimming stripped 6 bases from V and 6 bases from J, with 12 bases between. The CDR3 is CASSPVGGEQYF. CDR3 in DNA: TGTGCCAGCAGCCCGGTGGGGGGCGAGCAGTACTTC.

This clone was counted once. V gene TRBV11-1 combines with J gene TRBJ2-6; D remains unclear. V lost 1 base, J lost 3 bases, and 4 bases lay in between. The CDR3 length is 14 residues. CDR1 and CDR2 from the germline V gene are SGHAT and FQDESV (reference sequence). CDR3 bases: TGTGCCAGCAGCTTAGTAGGTGGGGCCAACGTCCTGACTTTC. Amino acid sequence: CASSLVGGANVLTF.

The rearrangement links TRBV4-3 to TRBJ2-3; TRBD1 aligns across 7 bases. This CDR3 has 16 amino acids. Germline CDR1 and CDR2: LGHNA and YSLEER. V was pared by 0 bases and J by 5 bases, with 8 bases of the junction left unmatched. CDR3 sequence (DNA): TGCGCCAGCAGCCAAGATGCCCCGGGACAGCGAGATACGCAGTATTTT. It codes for CASSQDAPGQRDTQYF.

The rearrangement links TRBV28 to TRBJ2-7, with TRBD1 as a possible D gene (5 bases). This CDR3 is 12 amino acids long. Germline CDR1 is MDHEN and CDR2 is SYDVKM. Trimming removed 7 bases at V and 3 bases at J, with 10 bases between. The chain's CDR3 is CASNGHLYEQYF. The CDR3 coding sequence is TGTGCCAGCAATGGACACCTCTACGAGCAGTACTTC.

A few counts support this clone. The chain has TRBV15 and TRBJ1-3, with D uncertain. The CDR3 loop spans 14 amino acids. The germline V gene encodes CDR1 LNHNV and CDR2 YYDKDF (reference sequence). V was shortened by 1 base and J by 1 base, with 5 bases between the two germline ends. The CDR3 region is CATSRAASGNTIYF. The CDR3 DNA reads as TGTGCCACCAGCAGAGCGGCTTCTGGAAACACCATATATTTT. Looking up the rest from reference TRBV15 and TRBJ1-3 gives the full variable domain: DAMVIQNPRYQVTQFGKPVTLSCSQTLNHNVMYWYQQKSSQAPKLLFHYYDKDFNNEADTPDNFQSRRPNTSFCFLDIRSPGLGDTAMYLCATSRAASGNTIYFGEGSWLTVV.

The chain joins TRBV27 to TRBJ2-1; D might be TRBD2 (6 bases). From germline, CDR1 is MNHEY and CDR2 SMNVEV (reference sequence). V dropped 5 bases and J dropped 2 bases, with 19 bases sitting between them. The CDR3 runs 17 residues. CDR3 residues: CASSNHVSSAAYNEQFF. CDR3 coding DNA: TGTGCCAGCAGTAACCATGTTTCTAGCGCCGCCTACAATGAGCAGTTCTTC.